This T cell receptor (beta chain) was recovered during a study of early T cells in non-severe SARS-CoV-2 infection. Unique molecular identifiers (one per individual cDNA molecule) were attached. TCRdb called the 5' RACE reads again in MiXCR, with one record for every CDR3 protein. In the table there are roughly 20,000 distinct CDR3 sequences, 3.5% to 4.5% of which are singletons. This clonotype has at least ten counts. What it recognizes is unknown. The study's findings and limits: Comparison of clonotypes with VDJdb favored anti-spike CD8 responses while missing private and CD4 specificities.

The sequenced sample consisted of whole blood. The sequence came from an adult who was a healthcare worker with PCR-confirmed SARS-CoV-2 infection or an uninfected control (not recorded which).

This chain's CDR3 is CASSPILAGGSTYEQYF. CDR3 nucleotide sequence: TGCGCCAGCAGCCCCATCTTAGCGGGGGGCTCGACCTACGAGCAGTACTTC. The J gene is TRBJ2-7, the V gene TRBV4-3; 10 positions agree with TRBD2. The CDR3 loop spans 17 amino acids. Per germline, CDR1 LGHNA and CDR2 YSLEER. V was pared by 4 bases and J by 2 bases, with 11 bases of the junction left unmatched.